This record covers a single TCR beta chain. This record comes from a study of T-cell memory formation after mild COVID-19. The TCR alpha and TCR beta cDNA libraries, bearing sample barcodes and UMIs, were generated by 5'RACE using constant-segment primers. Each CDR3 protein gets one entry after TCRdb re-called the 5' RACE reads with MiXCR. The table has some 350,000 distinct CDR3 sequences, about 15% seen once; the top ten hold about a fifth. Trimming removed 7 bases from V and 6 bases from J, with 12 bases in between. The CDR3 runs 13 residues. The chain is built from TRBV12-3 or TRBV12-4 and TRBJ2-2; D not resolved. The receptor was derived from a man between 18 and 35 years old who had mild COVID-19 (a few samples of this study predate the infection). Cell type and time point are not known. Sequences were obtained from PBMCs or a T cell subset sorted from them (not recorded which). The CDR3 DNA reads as TGTGCCAGCACCCCCACCCGCCCCGGGGAGCTGTTTTTT. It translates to CASTPTRPGELFF.